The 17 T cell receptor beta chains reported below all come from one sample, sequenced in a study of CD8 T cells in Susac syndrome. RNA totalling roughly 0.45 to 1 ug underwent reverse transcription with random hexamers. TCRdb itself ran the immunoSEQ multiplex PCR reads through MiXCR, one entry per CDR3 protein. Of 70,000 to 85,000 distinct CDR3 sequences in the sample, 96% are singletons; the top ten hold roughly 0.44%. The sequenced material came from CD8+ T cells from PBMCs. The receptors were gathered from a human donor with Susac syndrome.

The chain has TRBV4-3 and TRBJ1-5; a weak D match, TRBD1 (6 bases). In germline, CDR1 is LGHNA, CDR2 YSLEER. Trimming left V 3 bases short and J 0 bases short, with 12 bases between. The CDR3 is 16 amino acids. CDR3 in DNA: TGCGCCAGCAGCCAGGACCGGGACATTAGCAATCAGCCCCAGCATTTT. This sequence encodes CASSQDRDISNQPQHF.

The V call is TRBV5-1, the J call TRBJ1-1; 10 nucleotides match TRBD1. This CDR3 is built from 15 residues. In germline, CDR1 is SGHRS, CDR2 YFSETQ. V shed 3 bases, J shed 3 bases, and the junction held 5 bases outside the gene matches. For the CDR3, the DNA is TGCGCCAGCAGCTGGACAGGGGGGCGGCACACTGAAGCTTTCTTT. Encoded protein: CASSWTGGRHTEAFF.

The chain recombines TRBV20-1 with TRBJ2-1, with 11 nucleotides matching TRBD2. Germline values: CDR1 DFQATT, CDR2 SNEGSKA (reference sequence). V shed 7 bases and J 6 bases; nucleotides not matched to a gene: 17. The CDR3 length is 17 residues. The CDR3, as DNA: TGCAGTGGACCCCCCGGGACTAGCGGCCGCACGAGCAATGAGCAGTTCTTC. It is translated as CSGPPGTSGRTSNEQFF.

The chain's CDR3 is CSARDRPAGGPHNEQFF. As DNA, the CDR3 is TGCAGTGCTAGAGATCGGCCAGCGGGAGGGCCTCACAATGAGCAGTTCTTC. V gene TRBV20-1 combines with J gene TRBJ2-1; 10 positions agree with TRBD2. CDR1 and CDR2 from the germline V gene are DFQATT and SNEGSKA (reference sequence). The CDR3 spans 17 residues. The junction had 10 bases not matched to a gene; V was cut back by 0 bases and J by 5 bases.

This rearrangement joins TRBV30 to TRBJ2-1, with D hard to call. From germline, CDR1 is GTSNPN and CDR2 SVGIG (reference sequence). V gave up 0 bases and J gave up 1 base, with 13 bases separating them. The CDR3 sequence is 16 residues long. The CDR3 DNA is TGTGCCTGGAGTGTAAGTTTGACGAATTCCTACAATGAGCAGTTCTTC. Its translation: CAWSVSLTNSYNEQFF. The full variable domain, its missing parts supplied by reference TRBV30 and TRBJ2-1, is SQTIHQWPATLVQPVGSPLSLECTVEGTSNPNLYWYRQAAGRGLQLLFYSVGIGQISSEVPQNLSASRPQDRQFILSSKKLLLSDSGFYLCAWSVSLTNSYNEQFFGPGTRLTVL.

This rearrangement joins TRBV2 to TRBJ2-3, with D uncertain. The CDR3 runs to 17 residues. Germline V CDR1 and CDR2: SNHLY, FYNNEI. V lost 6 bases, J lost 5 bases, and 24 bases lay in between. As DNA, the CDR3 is TGTGCCAGCAGCCCTAAGGTGACGGCTGCCCGAGGAGATACGCAGTATTTT. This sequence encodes CASSPKVTAARGDTQYF.

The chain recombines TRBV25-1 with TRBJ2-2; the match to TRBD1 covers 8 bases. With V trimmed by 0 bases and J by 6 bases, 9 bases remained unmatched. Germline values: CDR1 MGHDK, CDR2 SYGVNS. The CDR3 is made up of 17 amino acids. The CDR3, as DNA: TGTGCCAGCAGTGAATACCCGGGACAGGCTGAGGCCGGGGAGCTGTTTTTT. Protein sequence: CASSEYPGQAEAGELFF.

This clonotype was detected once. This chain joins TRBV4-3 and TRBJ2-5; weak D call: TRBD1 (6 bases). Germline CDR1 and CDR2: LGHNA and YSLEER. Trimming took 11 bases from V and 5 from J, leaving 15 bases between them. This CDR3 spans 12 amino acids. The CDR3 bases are TGCGCCGGCCCGTGGGGGCGGGAGACCCAGTACTTC. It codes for CAGPWGRETQYF.

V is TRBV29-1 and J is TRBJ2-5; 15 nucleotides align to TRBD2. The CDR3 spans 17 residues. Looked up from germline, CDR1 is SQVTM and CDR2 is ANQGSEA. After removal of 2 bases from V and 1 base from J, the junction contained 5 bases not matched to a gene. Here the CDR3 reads CSVEWTSGGETQETQYF. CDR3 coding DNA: TGCAGCGTTGAATGGACTAGCGGGGGGGAAACCCAAGAGACCCAGTACTTC.

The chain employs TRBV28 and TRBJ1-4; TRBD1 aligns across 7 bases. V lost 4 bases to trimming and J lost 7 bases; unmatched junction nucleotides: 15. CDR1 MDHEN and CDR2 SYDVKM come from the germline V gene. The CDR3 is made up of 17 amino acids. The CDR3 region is CASSSRTGYRISEKLFF. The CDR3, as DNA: TGTGCCAGCAGTTCCCGGACAGGCTATAGGATCTCTGAAAAACTGTTTTTT. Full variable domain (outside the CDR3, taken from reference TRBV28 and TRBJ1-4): DVKVTQSSRYLVKRTGEKVFLECVQDMDHENMFWYRQDPGLGLRLIYFSYDVKMKEKGDIPEGYSVSREKKERFSLILESASTNQTSMYLCASSSRTGYRISEKLFFGSGTQLSVL.

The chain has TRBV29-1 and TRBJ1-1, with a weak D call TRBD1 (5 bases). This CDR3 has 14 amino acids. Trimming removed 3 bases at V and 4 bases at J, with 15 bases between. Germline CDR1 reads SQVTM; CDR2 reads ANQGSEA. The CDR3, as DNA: TGCAGCGTTGATTTCCCGCCAGGGAGCACTGAAGCTTTCTTT. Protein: CSVDFPPGSTEAFF.

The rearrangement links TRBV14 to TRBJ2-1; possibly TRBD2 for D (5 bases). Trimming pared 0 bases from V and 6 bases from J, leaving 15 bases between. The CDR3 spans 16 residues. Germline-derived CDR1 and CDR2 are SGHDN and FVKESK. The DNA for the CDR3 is TGTGCCAGCAGCCAAGATATTGGGCTAGCAGTCAATGAGCAGTTCTTC. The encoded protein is CASSQDIGLAVNEQFF.

In DNA form, the CDR3 reads TGTGCCAGCAAGGACCTGGGAGACTACGAGCAGTACTTC. Residues: CASKDLGDYEQYF. The rearrangement links TRBV2 to TRBJ2-7; D is possibly TRBD2 (5 bases). Germline CDR1 reads SNHLY; CDR2 reads FYNNEI. The CDR3 contains 13 residues. Trimming left V 7 bases short and J 3 bases short, with 13 bases between.

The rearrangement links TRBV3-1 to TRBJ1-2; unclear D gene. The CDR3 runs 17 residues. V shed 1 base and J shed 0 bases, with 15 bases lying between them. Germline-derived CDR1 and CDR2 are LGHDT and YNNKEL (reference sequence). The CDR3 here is CASSQAYSHRTNYGYTF. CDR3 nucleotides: TGTGCCAGCAGCCAAGCTTACTCCCATCGGACTAACTATGGCTACACCTTC.

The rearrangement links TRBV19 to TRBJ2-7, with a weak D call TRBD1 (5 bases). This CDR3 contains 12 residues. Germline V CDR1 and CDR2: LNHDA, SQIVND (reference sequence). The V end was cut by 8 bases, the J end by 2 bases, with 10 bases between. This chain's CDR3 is CASRRQPYEQYV. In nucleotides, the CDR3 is TGTGCCAGTCGGAGACAGCCCTACGAGCAGTACGTC.

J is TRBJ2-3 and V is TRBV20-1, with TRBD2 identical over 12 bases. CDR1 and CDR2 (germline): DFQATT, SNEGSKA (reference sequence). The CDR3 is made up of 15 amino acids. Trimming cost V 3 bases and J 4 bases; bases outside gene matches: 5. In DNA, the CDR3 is TGCAGTGCTAGGACTAGCGGGAGTTCGGCAGATACGCAGTATTTT. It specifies CSARTSGSSADTQYF.

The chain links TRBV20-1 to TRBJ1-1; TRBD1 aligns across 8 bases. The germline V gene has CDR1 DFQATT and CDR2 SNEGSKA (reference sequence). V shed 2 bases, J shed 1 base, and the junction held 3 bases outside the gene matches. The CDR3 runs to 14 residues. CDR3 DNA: TGCAGTGCTAGACCTGACAGGGGGAACACTGAAGCTTTCTTT. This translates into CSARPDRGNTEAFF.